This T cell receptor (beta chain) was identified in a study of PD-1 blockade in classical Hodgkin lymphoma. Study findings and constraints: Whereas CD4+ TCR diversity had risen significantly by C4D1, CD8+ TCR diversity had not. Why repertoires differed is undefined; disease activity or prior therapy possibly contributed. Nivolumab initiation under 1 year post-ASCT meant exclusion.

Brentuximab vedotin exposure varied, and every patient relapsed after autologous stem cell transplantation. CDR1 is SGHAT, CDR2 FQNNGV, per germline. Trimming took off 5 bases at V and 6 bases at J, with 17 bases between the two ends. The CDR3 sequence is 14 residues long. Libraries were prepared by immunoSEQ multiplex PCR; TCRdb keeps only in-frame clonotypes and omits some of them. The table has 80,000 to 100,000 clones, more than 90% seen once. A word on this clone: The antigen is undetermined.

The chain links TRBV11-2 to TRBJ2-7, with a tentative D call TRBD2 (5 bases). The material was peripheral blood mononuclear cells (PBMCs), obtained at baseline. The origin of this receptor is a human donor with classical Hodgkin lymphoma. The CDR3 DNA is TGTGCCAGCAGCCCCGTGAGGGCGATGTTCGAGCAGTACTTC. As protein: CASSPVRAMFEQYF.